The source of this T cell receptor beta chain is a study of T cell responses to AZD1222 COVID-19 vaccine. Study information: Second-dose schedules of about 4 or about 12 weeks were combined. The study, taken as a whole, reports: Donor demographics were predominantly white British with a female majority; clonal diversity may be underestimated. Just five to seven AZD1222 recipients tested seropositive at baseline. Every sample of the repertoires postdated the peak T cell response.

With 3 bases removed from V and 6 bases from J, the gap between germline ends came to 17 bases. This CDR3 region has 15 residues. Germline V gene sequence: CDR1 MNHEY, CDR2 SVGEGT. Repertoires were generated with immunoSEQ multiplex PCR, while TCRdb's copy carries only in-frame clones and drops some. Of roughly 120,000 clones in the sample, about 87% were seen once. On this clone: Its cognate antigen is unknown.

The J gene is TRBJ1-1, the V gene TRBV6-2 or TRBV6-3; no clear D. Here the sequenced sample was peripheral blood, taken on day 0 of AZD1222 vaccination. The sequence was collected from an adult in good health. CDR3 sequence reads: CASSYGYYKVAEAFF. The CDR3 DNA sequence: TGTGCCAGCAGTTATGGGTACTACAAAGTCGCTGAAGCTTTCTTT.